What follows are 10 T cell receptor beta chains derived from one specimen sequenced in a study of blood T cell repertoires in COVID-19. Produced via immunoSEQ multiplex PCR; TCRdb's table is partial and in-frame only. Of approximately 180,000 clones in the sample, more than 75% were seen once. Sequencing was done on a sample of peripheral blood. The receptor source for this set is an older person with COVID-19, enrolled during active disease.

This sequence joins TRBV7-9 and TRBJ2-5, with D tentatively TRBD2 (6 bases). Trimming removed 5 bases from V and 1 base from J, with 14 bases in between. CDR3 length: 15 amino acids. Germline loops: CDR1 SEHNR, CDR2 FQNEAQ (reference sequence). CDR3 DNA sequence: TGTGCCAGCAGCATGAGGAGGGGAGCCCAAGAGACCCAGTACTTC. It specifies CASSMRRGAQETQYF.

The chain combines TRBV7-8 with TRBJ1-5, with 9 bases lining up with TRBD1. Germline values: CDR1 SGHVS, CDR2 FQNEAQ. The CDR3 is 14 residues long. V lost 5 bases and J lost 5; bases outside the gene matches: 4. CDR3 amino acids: CASSAGTGYQPQHF. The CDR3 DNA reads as TGTGCCAGCAGCGCCGGGACAGGGTATCAGCCCCAGCATTTT.

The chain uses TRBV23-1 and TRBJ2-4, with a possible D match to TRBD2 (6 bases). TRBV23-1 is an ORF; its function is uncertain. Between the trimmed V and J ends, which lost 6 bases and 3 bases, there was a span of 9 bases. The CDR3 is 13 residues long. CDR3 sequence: CASRPGGKNIQYF. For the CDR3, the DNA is TGCGCCAGCAGGCCCGGGGGCAAAAACATTCAGTACTTC.

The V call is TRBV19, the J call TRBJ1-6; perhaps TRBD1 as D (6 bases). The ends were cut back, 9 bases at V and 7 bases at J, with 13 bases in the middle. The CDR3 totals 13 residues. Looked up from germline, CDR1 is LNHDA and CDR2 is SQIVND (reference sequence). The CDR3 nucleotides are TGTGCCAGCGAACAGGGTAGGAATTCACCCCTCCACTTT. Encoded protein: CASEQGRNSPLHF.

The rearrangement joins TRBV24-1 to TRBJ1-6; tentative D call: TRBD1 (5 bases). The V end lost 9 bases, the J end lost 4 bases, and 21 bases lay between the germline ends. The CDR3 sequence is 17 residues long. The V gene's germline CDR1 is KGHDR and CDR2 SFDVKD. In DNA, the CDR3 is TGTGCCACCCATCCACCCAGGGCCAACTTTTATAATTCACCCCTCCACTTT. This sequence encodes CATHPPRANFYNSPLHF.

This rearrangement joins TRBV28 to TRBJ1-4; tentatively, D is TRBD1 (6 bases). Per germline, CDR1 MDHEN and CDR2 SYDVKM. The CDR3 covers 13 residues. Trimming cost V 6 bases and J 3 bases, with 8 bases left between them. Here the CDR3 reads CASRGGPNEKLFF. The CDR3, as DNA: TGTGCCAGCAGAGGGGGACCTAATGAAAAACTGTTTTTT.

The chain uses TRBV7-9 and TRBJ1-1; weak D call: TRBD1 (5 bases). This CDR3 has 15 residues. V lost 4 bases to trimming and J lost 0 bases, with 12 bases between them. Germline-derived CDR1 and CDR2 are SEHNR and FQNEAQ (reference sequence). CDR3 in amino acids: CASSSQGLLNTEAFF. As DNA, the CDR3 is TGTGCCAGCAGCTCCCAGGGCTTGCTGAACACTGAAGCTTTCTTT. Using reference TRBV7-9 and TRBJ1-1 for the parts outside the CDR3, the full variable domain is DTGVSQNPRHKITKRGQNVTFRCDPISEHNRLYWYRQTLGQGPEFLTYFQNEAQLEKSRLLSDRFSAERPKGSFSTLEIQRTEQGDSAMYLCASSSQGLLNTEAFFGQGTRLTVV.

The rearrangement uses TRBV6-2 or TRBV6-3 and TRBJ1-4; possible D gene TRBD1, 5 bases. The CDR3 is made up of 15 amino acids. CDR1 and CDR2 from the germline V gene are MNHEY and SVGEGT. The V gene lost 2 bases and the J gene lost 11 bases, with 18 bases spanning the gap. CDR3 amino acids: CASSYQGPMKGKLFF. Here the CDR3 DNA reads TGTGCCAGCAGTTACCAGGGCCCAATGAAAGGGAAACTGTTTTTT.

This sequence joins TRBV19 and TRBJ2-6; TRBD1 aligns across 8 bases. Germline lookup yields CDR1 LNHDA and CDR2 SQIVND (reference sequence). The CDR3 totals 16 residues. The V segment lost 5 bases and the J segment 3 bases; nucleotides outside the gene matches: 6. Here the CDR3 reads CASSDDRGGGANVLTF. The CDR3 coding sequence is TGTGCCAGTAGTGACGACAGGGGCGGTGGGGCCAACGTCCTGACTTTC.

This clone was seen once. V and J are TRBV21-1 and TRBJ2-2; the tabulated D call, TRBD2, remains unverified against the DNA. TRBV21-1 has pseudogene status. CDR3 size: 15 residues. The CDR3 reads CASVWRGPNTGELFF. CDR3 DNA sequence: TGTGCCAGCGTATGGCGGGGACCGAACACCGGGGAGCTGTTTTTT.